Below are 6 T cell receptor beta chains sequenced from a single sample in a study of response to subunit inactivated influenza vaccine. TCRdb re-called the RT-PCR reads with MiXCR, one entry per CDR3 protein. Found here are about 540,000 distinct CDR3 sequences, approximately 14% of them singletons; the top ten hold around 10%. Material: PBMCs from blood, obtained 12 days after vaccination. These receptor sequences come from a man aged 45 to 65 who received an inactivated influenza vaccine.

This clonotype was seen a handful of times. CDR3 bases: TGTGCCAGCAGCCAAGTCCGAGACGAGCAGTACTTC. Amino acid sequence: CASSQVRDEQYF. The chain uses TRBV3-1 and TRBJ2-7; D not certain. Trimming cost V 1 base and J 5 bases, with 6 bases left between them. The CDR3 is 12 amino acids. Germline V CDR1 and CDR2: LGHDT, YNNKEL (reference sequence).

This clonotype was seen repeatedly, ten times or more. This rearrangement joins TRBV27 to TRBJ2-7; 7 bases map to TRBD1. J lost 7 bases, V lost 7 bases, and 7 bases had no gene match. CDR1 and CDR2 (germline): MNHEY, SMNVEV (reference sequence). There are 12 residues in the CDR3. The CDR3 DNA follows: TGTGCCAGCATGGACCCGGGACAGGAGCAGTACTTC. This gives the protein CASMDPGQEQYF.

The chain is built from TRBV27 and TRBJ2-3, with 7 bases aligning to TRBD1. Germline V gene data show CDR1 as MNHEY and CDR2 as SMNVEV (reference sequence). Germline trimming cut 2 bases from V and 6 bases from J; bases unmatched to any gene: 8. This CDR3 comprises 15 residues. The CDR3 sequence is CASSLNGRGWDTQYF. CDR3 nucleotide sequence: TGTGCCAGCAGTTTAAACGGCAGGGGGTGGGATACGCAGTATTTT.

The chain links TRBV7-2 to TRBJ1-1; D may be TRBD1 (5 bases). The CDR3 is 14 residues long. V gave up 4 bases and J gave up 2 bases, with 11 bases separating them. The germline gives CDR1 SGHTA, CDR2 FQGNSA. The CDR3 coding sequence is TGTGCCAGCAGCTGGGACGGTAGTAACACTGAAGCTTTCTTT. Its translation is CASSWDGSNTEAFF.

The chain couples TRBV19 to TRBJ1-4; perhaps TRBD1 as D (6 bases). With 5 bases removed from V and 5 bases from J, the gap between germline ends came to 15 bases. Germline CDR1 and CDR2: LNHDA and SQIVND (reference sequence). The CDR3 is 15 residues long. This chain's CDR3 is CASSLRGRVNEKLFF. CDR3 sequence (DNA): TGTGCCAGTAGTCTCCGGGGGCGCGTGAATGAAAAACTGTTTTTT.

This rearrangement joins TRBV28 to TRBJ2-2; D is unresolved. The CDR3 consists of 13 residues. Per the germline V gene, CDR1 is MDHEN and CDR2 is SYDVKM. V was trimmed by 8 bases and J by 2 bases, leaving 9 bases between them. CDR3 sequence reads: CASQDQNTGELFF. The CDR3, as DNA: TGTGCCAGCCAAGACCAAAACACCGGGGAGCTGTTTTTT.